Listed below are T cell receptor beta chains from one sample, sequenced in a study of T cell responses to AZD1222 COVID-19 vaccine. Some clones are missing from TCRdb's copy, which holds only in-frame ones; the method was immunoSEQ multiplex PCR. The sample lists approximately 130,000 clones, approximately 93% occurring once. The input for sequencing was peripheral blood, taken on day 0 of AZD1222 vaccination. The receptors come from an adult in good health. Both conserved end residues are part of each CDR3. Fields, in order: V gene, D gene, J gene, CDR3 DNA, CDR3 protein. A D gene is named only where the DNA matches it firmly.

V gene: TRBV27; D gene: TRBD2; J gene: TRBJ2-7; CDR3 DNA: TGTGCCAGCAAACAGCGGGGGCCCTACTATGAGCAGTACTTC; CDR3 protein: CASKQRGPYYEQYF
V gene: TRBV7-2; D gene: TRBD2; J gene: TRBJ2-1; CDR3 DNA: TGTGCCAGCAGCTTAGGACTAGCGGGAGCGGACCGATACAATGAGCAGTTCTTC; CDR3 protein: CASSLGLAGADRYNEQFF
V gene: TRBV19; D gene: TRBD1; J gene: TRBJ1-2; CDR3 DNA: TGTGCCAGTAGTATGCAACGGGACAGATCTGGCTACACCTTC; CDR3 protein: CASSMQRDRSGYTF
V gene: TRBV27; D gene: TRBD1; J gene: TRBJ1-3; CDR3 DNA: TGTGCCAGCAGTTTCCAGGGGGCGCTCGGAAACACCATATATTTT; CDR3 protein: CASSFQGALGNTIYF
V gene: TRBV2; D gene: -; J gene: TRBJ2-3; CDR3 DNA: TGTGCCAGCAGTTTTCGTCCCCCGACCGGGACGACCACAGATACGCAGTATTTT; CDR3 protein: CASSFRPPTGTTTDTQYF
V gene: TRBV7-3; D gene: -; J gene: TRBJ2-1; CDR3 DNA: TGTGCCAGTTCGGGTAACTCCTACAATGAGCAGTTCTTC; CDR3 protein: CASSGNSYNEQFF
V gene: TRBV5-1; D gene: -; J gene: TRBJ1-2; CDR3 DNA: TGCGCCAGCAGGGGGTCGCAATCGGGATGGGATGGCTACACCTTC; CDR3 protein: CASRGSQSGWDGYTF
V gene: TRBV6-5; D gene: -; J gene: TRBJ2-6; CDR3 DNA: TGTGCCAGCAGTTACTCGGGTCTCGTTGCCAACGTCCTGACTTTC; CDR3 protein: CASSYSGLVANVLTF
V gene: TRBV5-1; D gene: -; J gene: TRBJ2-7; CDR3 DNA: TGCGCCAGCAGTTCCGACAGATACGAGCAGTACTTC; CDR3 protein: CASSSDRYEQYF
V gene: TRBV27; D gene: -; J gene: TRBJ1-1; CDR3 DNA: TGTGCCAGCCGGGGACCTTTCAACACTGAAGCTTTCTTT; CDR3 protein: CASRGPFNTEAFF
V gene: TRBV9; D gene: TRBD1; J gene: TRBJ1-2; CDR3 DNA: TGTGCCAGCAGCGTAGTTGTAGGGGACAGGGGGCTTGGCTACACCTTC; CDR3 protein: CASSVVVGDRGLGYTF
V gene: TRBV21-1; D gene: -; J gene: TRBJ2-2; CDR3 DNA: TGTGCCAGCAGCAAAGTAAGGATCACAGCCGGGGAGCTGTTTTTT; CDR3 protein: CASSKVRITAGELFF
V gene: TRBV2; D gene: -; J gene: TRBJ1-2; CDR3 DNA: TGTGCCAGCCACCCGAGGGGGGGAAACTATGGCTACACCTTC; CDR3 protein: CASHPRGGNYGYTF
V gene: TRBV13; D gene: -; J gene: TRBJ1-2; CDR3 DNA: TGTGCCAGCAGCTTCAGGCGGGGGTTCTATGGCTACACCTTC; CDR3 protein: CASSFRRGFYGYTF
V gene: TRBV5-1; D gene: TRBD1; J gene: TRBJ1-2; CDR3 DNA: TGCGCCAGCAGCTCTGGGACAGGGACGGATGGCTACACCTTC; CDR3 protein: CASSSGTGTDGYTF